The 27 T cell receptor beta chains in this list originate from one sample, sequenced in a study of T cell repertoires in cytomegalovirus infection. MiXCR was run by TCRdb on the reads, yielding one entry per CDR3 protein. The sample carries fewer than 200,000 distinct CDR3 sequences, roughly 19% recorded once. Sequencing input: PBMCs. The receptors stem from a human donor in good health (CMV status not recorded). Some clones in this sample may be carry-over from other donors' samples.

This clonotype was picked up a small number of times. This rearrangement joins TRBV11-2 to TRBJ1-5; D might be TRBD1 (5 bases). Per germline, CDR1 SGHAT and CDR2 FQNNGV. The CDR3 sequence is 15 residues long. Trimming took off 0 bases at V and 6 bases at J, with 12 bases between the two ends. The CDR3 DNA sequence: TGTGCCAGCAGCTTAGACGGGCAGGGCGGTCAGCCCCAGCATTTT. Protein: CASSLDGQGGQPQHF.

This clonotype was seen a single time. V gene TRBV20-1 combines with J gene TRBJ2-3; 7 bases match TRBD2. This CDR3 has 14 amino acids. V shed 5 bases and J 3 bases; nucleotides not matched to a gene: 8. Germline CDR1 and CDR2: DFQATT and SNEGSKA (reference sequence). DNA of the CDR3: TGCAGTGCTTCCCTGGGCGGGGGTACAGATACGCAGTATTTT. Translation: CSASLGGGTDTQYF.

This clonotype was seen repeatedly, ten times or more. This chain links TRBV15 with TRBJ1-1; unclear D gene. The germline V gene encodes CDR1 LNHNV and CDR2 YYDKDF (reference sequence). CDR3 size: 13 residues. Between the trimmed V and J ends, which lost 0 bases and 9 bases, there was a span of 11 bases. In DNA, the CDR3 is TGTGCCACCAGCAGAGATCGGAAGCTACAAGCTTTCTTT. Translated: CATSRDRKLQAFF.

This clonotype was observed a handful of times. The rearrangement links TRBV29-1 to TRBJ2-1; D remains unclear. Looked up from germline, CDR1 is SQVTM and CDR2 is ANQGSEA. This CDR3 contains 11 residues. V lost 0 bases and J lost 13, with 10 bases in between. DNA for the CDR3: TGCAGCGTTGAAGATCTACGTGTTCAGTTCTTC. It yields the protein CSVEDLRVQFF.

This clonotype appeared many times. The CDR3 loop is CASSLGQFNSPQHF. DNA of the CDR3: TGTGCCAGCAGCTTAGGACAGTTCAATTCGCCCCAGCATTTT. The chain recombines TRBV7-2 with TRBJ1-5, with a tentative D call TRBD1 (5 bases). Germline CDR1 is SGHTA and CDR2 is FQGNSA. This CDR3 region has 14 residues. V was trimmed by 1 base and J by 9 bases, leaving 13 bases between them.

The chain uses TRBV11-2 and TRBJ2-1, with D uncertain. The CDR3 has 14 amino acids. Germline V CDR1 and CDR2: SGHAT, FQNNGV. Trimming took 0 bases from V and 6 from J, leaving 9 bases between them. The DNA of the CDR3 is TGTGCCAGCAGCTTAGATACTAAGGTCAATGAGCAGTTCTTC. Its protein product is CASSLDTKVNEQFF.

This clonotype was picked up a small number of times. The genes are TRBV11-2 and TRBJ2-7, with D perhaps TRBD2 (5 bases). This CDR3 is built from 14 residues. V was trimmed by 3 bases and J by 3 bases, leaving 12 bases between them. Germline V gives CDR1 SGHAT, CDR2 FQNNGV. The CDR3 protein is CASSFTEGGYEQYF. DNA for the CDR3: TGTGCCAGCAGCTTTACAGAGGGTGGCTACGAGCAGTACTTC.

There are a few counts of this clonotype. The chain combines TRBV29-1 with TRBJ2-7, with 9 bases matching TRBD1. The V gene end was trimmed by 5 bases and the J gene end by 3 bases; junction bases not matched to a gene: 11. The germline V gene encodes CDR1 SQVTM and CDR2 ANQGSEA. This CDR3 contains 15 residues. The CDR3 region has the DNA TGCAGCGTTTTCTTGACAGGGGGATTAGGCTACGAGCAGTACTTC. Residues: CSVFLTGGLGYEQYF.

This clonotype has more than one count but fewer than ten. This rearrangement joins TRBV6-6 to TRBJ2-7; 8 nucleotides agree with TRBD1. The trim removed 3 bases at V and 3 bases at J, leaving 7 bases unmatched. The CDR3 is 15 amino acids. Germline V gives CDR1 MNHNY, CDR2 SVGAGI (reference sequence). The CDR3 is CASSYGQGAHYEQYF. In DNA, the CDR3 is TGTGCCAGCAGTTATGGACAGGGTGCCCACTACGAGCAGTACTTC.

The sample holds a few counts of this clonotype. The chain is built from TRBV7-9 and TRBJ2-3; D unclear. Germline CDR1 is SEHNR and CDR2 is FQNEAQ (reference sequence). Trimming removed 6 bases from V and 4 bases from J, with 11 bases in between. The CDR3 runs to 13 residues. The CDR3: CASRHDTPDTQYF. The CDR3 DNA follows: TGTGCCAGCAGGCACGACACTCCAGATACGCAGTATTTT.

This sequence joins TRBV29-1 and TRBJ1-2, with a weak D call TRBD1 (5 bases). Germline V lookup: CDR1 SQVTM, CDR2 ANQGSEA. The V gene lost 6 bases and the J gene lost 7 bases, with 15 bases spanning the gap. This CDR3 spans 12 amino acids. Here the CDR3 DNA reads TGCAGCGTGGATACAGGTATAAGTGGCTACACCTTC. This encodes CSVDTGISGYTF.

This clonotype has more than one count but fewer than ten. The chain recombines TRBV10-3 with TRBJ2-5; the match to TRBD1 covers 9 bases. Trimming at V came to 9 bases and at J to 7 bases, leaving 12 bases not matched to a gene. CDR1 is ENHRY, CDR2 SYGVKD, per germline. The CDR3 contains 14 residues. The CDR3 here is CAIRDREGPGTQYF. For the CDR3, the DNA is TGTGCCATAAGGGACAGGGAAGGACCGGGGACCCAGTACTTC.

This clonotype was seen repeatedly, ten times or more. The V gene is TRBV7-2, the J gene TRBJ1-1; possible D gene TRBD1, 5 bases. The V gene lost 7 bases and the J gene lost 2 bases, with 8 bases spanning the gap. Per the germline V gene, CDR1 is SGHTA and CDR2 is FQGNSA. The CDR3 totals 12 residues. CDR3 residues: CASTRDNTEAFF. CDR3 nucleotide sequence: TGTGCCAGCACCAGGGACAACACTGAAGCTTTCTTT.

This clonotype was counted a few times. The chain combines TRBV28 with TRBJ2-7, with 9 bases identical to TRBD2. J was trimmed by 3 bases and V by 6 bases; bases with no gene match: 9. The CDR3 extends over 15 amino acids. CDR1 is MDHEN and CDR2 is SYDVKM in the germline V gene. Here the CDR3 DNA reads TGTGCCAGCAGCCCTCCCGGAGCGGGAGGCTACGAGCAGTACTTC. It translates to CASSPPGAGGYEQYF. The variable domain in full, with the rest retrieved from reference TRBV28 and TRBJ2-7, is DVKVTQSSRYLVKRTGEKVFLECVQDMDHENMFWYRQDPGLGLRLIYFSYDVKMKEKGDIPEGYSVSREKKERFSLILESASTNQTSMYLCASSPPGAGGYEQYFGPGTRLTVT.

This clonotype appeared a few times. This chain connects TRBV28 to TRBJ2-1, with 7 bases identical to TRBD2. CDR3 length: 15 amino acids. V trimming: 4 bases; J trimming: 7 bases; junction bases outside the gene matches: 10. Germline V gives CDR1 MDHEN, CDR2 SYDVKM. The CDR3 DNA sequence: TGTGCCAGCAGTTATGGGACCGGCGGGGGTAATGAGCAGTTCTTC. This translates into CASSYGTGGGNEQFF.

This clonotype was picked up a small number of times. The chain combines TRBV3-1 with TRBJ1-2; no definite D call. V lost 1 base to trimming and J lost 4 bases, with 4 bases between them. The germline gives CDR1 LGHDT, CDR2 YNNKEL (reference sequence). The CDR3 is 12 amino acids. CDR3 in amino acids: CASSQGLYGYTF. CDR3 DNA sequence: TGTGCCAGCAGCCAAGGGCTCTATGGCTACACCTTC.

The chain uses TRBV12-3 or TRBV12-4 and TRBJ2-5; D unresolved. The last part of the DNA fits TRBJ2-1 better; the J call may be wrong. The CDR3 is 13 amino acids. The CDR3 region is CASSLRSQETQFF. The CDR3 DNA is TGTGCCAGCAGTTTAAGGTCACAAGAGACCCAGTTCTTC.

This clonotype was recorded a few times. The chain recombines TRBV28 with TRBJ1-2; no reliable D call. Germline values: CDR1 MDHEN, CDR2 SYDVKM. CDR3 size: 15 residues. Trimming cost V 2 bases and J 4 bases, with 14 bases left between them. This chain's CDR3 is CASSLRPITAYGYTF. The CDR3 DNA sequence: TGTGCCAGCAGTTTACGGCCCATTACGGCCTATGGCTACACCTTC.

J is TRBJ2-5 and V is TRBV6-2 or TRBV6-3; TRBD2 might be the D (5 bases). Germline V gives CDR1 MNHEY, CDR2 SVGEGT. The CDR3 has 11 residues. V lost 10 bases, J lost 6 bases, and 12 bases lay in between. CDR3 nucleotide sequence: TGTGCCACCGGCCTAGCACAGACCCAGTACTTC. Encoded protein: CATGLAQTQYF.

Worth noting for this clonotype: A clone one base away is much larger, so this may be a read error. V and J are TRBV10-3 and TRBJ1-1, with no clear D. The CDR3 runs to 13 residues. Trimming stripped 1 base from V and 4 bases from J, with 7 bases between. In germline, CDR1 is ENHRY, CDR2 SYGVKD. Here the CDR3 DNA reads TGTGCCATCAGTGAGTTACAAAGCACTGAAGCTTTCTTT. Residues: CAISELQSTEAFF.

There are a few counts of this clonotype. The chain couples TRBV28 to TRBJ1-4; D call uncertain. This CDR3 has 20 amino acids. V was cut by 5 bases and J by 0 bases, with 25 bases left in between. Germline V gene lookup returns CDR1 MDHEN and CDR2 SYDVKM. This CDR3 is CASSLLEEDAGSPTNEKLFF. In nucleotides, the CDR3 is TGTGCCAGCAGTCTTCTGGAGGAAGACGCAGGAAGCCCAACTAATGAAAAACTGTTTTTT.

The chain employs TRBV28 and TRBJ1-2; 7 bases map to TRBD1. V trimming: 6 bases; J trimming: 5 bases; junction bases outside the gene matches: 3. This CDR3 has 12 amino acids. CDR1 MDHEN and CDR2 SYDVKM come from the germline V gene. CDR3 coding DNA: TGTGCCAGCAGCCAGGGGGGGTATGGCTACACCTTC. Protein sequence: CASSQGGYGYTF.

The CDR3 reads CSDTNDRKAGANVLTF. The CDR3 coding sequence is TGCAGTGATACTAACGACAGGAAGGCTGGGGCCAACGTCCTGACTTTC. The genes are TRBV20-1 and TRBJ2-6, with D possibly TRBD1 on 6 matching bases. V lost 7 bases and J lost 2, with 18 bases in between. This CDR3 region has 16 residues. Germline V gene lookup returns CDR1 DFQATT and CDR2 SNEGSKA (reference sequence).

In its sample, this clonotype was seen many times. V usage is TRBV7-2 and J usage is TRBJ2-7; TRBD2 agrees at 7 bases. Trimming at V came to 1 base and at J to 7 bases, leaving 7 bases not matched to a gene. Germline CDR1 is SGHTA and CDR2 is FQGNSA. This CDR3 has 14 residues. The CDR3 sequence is CASSLGAGAKEQYF. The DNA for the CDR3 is TGTGCCAGCAGCTTAGGGGCGGGAGCTAAAGAGCAGTACTTC.

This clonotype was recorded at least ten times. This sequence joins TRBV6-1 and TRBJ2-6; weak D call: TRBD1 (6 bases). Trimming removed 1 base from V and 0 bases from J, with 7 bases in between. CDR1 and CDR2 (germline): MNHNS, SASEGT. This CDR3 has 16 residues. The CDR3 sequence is CASSEEGGSGANVLTF. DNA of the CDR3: TGTGCCAGCAGTGAAGAAGGGGGCTCTGGGGCCAACGTCCTGACTTTC.

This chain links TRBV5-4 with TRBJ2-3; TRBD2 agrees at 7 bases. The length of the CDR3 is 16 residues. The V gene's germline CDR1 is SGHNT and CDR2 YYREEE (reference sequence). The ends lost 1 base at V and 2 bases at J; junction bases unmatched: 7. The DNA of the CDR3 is TGTGCCAGCAGCTTGAGGCGGGAGATCAACACAGATACGCAGTATTTT. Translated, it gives CASSLRREINTDTQYF.

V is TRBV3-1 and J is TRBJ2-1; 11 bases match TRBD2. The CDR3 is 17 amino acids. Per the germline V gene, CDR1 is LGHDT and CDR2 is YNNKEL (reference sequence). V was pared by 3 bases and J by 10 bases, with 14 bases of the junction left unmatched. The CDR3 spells CASSQPLLAGVREEQFF. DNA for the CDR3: TGTGCCAGCAGCCAGCCTCTACTAGCGGGAGTCCGGGAGGAGCAGTTCTTC.